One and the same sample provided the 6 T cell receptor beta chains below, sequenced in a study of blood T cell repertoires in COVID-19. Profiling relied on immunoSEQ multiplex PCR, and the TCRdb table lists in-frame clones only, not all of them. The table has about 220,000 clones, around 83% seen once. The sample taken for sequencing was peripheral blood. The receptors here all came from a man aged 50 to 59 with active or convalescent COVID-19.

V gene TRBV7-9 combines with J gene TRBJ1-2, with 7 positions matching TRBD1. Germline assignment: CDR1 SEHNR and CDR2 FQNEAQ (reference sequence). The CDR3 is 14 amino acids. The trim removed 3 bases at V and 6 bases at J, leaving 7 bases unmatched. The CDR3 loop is CASSFSGTVDGYTF. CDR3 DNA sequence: TGTGCCAGCAGCTTTTCCGGGACAGTAGATGGCTACACCTTC. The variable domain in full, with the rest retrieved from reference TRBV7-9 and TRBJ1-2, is DTGVSQNPRHKITKRGQNVTFRCDPISEHNRLYWYRQTLGQGPEFLTYFQNEAQLEKSRLLSDRFSAERPKGSFSTLEIQRTEQGDSAMYLCASSFSGTVDGYTFGSGTRLTVV.

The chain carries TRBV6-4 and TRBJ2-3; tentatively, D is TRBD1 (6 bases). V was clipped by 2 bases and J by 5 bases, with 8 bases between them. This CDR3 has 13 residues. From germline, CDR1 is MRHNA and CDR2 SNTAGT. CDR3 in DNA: TGTGCCAGCAGTGACGAAGGGGGAGATACGCAGTATTTT. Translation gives CASSDEGGDTQYF.

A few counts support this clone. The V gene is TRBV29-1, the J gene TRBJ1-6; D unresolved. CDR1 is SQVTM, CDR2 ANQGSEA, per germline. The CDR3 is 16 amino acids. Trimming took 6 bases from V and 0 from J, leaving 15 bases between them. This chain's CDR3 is CSVAELESSYNSPLHF. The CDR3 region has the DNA TGCAGCGTCGCCGAATTGGAGAGCTCCTATAATTCACCCCTCCACTTT.

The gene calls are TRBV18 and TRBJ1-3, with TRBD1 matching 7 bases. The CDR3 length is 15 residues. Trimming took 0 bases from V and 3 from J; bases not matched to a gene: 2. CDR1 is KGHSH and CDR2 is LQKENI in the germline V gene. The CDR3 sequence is CASSPPRTGGNTIYF. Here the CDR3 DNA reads TGTGCCAGCTCACCACCGAGGACAGGTGGAAACACCATATATTTT.

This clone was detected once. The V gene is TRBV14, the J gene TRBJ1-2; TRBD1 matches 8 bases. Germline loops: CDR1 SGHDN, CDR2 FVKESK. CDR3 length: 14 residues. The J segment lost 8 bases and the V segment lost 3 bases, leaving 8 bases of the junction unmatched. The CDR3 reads CASSQDRAIGGYTF. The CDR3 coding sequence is TGTGCCAGCAGCCAGGACAGGGCGATAGGAGGCTACACCTTC.

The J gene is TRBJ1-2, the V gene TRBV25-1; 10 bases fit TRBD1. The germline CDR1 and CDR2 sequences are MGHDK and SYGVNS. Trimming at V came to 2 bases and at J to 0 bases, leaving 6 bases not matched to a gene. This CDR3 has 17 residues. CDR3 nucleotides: TGTGCCAGCAGTGAACCCGGGACAGGGGTTTCTAACTATGGCTACACCTTC. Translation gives CASSEPGTGVSNYGYTF.